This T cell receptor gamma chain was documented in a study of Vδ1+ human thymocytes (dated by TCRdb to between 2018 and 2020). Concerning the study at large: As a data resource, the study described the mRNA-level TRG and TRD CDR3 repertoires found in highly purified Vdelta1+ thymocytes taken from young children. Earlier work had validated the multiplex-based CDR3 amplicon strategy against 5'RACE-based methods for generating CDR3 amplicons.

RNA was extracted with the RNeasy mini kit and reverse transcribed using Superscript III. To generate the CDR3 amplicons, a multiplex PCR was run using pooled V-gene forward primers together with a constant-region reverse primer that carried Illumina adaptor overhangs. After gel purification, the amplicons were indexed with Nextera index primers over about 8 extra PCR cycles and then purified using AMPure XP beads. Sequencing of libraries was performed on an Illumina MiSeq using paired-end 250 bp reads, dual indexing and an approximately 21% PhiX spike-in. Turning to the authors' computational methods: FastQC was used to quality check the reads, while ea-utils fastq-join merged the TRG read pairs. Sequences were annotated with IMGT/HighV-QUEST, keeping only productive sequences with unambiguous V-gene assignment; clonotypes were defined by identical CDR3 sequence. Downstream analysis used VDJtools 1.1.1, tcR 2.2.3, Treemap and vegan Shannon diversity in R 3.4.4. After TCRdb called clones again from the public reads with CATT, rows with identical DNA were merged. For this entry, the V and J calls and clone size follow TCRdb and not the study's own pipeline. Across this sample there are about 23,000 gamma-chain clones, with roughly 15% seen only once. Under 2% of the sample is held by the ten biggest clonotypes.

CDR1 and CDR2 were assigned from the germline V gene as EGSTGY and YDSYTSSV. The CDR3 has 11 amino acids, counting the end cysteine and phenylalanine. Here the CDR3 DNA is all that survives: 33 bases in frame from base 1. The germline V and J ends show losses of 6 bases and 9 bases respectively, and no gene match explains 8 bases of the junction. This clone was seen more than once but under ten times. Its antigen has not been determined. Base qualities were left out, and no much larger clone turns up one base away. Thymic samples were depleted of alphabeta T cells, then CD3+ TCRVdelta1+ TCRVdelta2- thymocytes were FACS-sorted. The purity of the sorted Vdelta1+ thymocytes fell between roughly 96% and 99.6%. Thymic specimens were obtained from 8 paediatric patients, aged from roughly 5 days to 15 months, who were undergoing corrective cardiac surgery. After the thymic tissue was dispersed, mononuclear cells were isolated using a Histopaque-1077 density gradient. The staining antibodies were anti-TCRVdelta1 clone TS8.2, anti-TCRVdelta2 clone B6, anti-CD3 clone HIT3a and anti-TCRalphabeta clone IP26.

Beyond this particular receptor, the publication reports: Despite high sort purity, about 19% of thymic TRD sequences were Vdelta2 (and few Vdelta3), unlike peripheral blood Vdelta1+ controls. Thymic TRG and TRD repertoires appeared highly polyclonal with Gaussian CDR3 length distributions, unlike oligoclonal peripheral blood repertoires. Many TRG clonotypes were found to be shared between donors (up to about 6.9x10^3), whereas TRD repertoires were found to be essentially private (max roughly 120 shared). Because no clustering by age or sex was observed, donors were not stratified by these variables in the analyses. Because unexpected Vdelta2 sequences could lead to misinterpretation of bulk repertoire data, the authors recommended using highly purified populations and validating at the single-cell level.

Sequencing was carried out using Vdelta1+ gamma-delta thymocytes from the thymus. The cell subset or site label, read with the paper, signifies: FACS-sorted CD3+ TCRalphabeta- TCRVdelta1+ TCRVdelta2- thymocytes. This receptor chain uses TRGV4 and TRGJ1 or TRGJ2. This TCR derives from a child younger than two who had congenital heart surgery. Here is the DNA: TGTGCCACCTGGAATGTTTGTAAGAAACTCTTT. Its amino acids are CATWNVCKKLF.